One sample yielded the 3 T cell receptor beta chains listed below, sequenced in a study of immune evolution from preneoplasia to lung adenocarcinoma. TCRdb keeps only in-frame clones here, not all; method: immunoSEQ multiplex PCR. The sample has around 40,000 clones, 70% to 85% seen once; the top ten hold approximately 4.7%. The specimen was FFPE invasive lung adenocarcinoma tissue. Source of these receptors: a person between 55 and 69 years old with lung adenocarcinoma.

J is TRBJ2-3 and V is TRBV29-1; 8 bases match TRBD2. Germline values: CDR1 SQVTM, CDR2 ANQGSEA. The trim removed 7 bases at V and 3 bases at J, leaving 12 bases unmatched. The CDR3 is 15 residues long. CDR3 bases: TGCAGCGCCCCCTCAACTAGCGGAGCAACAGATACGCAGTATTTT. Translated: CSAPSTSGATDTQYF.

This clone was observed a handful of times. The genes are TRBV18 and TRBJ1-2, with TRBD1 as a possible D gene (5 bases). The CDR3 spans 15 residues. The germline CDR1 and CDR2 sequences are KGHSH and LQKENI. V lost 2 bases, J lost 4 bases, and 14 bases lay in between. As DNA, the CDR3 is TGTGCCAGCTCACCATACGACAGAGTCCGCTATGGCTACACCTTC. Encoded protein: CASSPYDRVRYGYTF. The full variable domain, with the rest looked up from reference TRBV18 and TRBJ1-2, is NAGVMQNPRHLVRRRGQEARLRCSPMKGHSHVYWYRQLPEEGLKFMVYLQKENIIDESGMPKERFSAEFPKEGPSILRIQQVVRGDSAAYFCASSPYDRVRYGYTFGSGTRLTVV.

J is TRBJ2-1 and V is TRBV28, with D perhaps matching TRBD1 or TRBD2 (6 bases each). The CDR3 extends over 15 amino acids. V was cut by 3 bases and J by 0 bases, with 9 bases left in between. Germline V gene data show CDR1 as MDHEN and CDR2 as SYDVKM. This CDR3 reads CASSLRGASYNEQFF. The CDR3 bases are TGTGCCAGCAGTTTGAGGGGGGCCTCCTACAATGAGCAGTTCTTC.